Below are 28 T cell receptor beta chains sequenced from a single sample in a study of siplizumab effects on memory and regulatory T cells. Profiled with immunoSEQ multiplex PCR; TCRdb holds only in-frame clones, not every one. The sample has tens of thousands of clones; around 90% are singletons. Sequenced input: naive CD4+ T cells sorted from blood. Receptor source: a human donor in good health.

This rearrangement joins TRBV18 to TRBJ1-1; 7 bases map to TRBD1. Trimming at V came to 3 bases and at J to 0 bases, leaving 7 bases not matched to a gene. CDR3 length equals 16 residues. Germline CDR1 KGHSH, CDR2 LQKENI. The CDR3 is CASSPGNRGLNTEAFF. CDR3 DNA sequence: TGTGCCAGCTCACCGGGAAACAGGGGTTTGAACACTGAAGCTTTCTTT.

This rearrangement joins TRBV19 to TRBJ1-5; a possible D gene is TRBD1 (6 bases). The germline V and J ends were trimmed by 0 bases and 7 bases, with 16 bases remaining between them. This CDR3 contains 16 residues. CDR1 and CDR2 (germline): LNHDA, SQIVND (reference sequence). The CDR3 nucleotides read TGTGCCAGTAGTATAGATATTGACAGGCGGTACCAGCCCCAGCATTTT. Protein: CASSIDIDRRYQPQHF.

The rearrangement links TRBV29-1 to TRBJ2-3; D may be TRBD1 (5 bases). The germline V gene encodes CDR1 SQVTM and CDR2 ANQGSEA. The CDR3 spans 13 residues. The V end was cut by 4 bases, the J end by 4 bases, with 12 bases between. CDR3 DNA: TGCAGCGTTGGCAGGGCGGCCCCAGATACGCAGTATTTT. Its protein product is CSVGRAAPDTQYF.

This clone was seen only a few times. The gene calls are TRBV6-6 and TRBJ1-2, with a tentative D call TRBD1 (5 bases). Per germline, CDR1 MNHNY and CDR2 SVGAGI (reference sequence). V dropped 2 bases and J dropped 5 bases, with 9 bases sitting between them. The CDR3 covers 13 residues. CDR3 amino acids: CASSYGGPYGYTF. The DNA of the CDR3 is TGTGCCAGCAGTTACGGGGGACCTTATGGCTACACCTTC.

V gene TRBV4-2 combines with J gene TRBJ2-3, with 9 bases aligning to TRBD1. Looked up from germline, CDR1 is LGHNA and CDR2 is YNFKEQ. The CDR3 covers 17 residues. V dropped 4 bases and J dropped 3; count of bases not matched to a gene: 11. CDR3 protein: CASSRAQGAQATDTQYF. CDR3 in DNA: TGTGCCAGCAGCCGAGCACAGGGGGCGCAGGCAACAGATACGCAGTATTTT.

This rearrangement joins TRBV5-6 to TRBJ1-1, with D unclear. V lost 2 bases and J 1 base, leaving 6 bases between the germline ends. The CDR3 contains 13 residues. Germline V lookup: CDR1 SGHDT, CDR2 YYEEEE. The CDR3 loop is CASSFIGNTEAFF. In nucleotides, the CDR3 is TGTGCCAGCAGCTTTATCGGGAACACTGAAGCTTTCTTT. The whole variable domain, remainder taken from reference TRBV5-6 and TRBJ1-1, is DAGVTQSPTHLIKTRGQQVTLRCSPKSGHDTVSWYQQALGQGPQFIFQYYEEEERQRGNFPDRFSGHQFPNYSSELNVNALLLGDSALYLCASSFIGNTEAFFGQGTRLTVV.

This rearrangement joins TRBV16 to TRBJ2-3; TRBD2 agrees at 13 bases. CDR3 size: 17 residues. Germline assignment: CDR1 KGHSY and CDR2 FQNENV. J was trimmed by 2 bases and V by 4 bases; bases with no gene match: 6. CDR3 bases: TGTGCCAGCAGCCCGTCACTAGCGGGAGGGAACACAGATACGCAGTATTTT. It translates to CASSPSLAGGNTDTQYF.

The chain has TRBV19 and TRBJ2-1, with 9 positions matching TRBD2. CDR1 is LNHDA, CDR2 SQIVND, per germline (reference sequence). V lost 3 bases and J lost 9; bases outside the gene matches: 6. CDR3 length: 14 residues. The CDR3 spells CASSMGGRGSEQFF. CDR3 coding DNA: TGTGCCAGTAGTATGGGCGGGAGGGGCAGTGAGCAGTTCTTC.

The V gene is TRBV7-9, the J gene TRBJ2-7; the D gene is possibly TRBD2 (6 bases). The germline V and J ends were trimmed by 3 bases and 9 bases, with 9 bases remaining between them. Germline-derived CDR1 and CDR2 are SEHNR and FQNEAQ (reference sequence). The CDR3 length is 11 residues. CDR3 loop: CASSFEAGQYF. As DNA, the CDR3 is TGTGCCAGCAGCTTTGAAGCGGGGCAGTACTTC. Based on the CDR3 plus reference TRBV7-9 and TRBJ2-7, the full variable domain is DTGVSQNPRHKITKRGQNVTFRCDPISEHNRLYWYRQTLGQGPEFLTYFQNEAQLEKSRLLSDRFSAERPKGSFSTLEIQRTEQGDSAMYLCASSFEAGQYFGPGTRLTVT.

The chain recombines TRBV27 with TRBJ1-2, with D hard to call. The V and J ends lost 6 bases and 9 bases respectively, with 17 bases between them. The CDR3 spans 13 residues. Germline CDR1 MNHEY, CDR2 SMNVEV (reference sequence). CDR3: CASRSMVGRSYTF. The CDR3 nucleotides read TGTGCCAGCAGAAGTATGGTGGGCAGGAGCTACACCTTC.

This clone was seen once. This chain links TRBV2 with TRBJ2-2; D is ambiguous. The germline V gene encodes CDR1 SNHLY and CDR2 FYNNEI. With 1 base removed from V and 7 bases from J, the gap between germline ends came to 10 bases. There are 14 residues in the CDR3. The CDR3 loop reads CASSEGYARGELFF. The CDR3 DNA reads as TGTGCCAGCAGTGAAGGTTATGCCCGCGGGGAGCTGTTTTTT.

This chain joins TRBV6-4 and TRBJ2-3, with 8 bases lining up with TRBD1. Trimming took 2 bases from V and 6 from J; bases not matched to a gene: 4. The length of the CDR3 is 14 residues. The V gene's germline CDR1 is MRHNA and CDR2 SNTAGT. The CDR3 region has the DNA TGTGCCAGCAGTGACCAGACAGGGGAGGATACGCAGTATTTT. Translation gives CASSDQTGEDTQYF.

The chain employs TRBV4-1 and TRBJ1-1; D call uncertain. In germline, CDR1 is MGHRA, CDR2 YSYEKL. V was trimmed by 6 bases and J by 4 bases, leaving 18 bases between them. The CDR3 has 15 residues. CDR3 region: CASRSRTELGTEAFF. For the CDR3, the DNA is TGCGCCAGCAGGTCTAGGACTGAGCTCGGCACTGAAGCTTTCTTT.

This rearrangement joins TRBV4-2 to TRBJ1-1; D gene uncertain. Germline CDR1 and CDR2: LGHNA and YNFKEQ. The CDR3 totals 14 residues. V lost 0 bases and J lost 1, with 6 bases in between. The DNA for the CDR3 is TGTGCCAGCAGCCAAGAATGGACGAACACTGAAGCTTTCTTT. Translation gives CASSQEWTNTEAFF.

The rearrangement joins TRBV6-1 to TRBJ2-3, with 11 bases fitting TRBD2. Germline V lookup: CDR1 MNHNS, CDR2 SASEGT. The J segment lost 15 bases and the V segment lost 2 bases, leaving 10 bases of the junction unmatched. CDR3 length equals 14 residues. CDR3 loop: CASSERYSGGAPYF. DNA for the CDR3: TGTGCCAGCAGTGAACGGTATAGCGGGGGGGCCCCATATTTT.

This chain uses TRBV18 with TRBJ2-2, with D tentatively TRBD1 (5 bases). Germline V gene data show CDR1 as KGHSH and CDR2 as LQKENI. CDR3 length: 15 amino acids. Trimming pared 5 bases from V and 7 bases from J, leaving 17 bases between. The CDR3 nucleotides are TGTGCCAGCTCAGAACAAAGCCCAGGGAACGGGGAGCTGTTTTTT. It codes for CASSEQSPGNGELFF.

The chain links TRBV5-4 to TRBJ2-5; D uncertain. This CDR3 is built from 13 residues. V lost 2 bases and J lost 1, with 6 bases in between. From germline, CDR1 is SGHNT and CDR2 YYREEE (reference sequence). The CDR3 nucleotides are TGTGCCAGCAGCTTACAGAGCCAAGAGACCCAGTACTTC. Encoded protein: CASSLQSQETQYF. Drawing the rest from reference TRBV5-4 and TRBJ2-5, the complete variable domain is ETGVTQSPTHLIKTRGQQVTLRCSSQSGHNTVSWYQQALGQGPQFIFQYYREEENGRGNFPPRFSGLQFPNYSSELNVNALELDDSALYLCASSLQSQETQYFGPGTRLLVL.

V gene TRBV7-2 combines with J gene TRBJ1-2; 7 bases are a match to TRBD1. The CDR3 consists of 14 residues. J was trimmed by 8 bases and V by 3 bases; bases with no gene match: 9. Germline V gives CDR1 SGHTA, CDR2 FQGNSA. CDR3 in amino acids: CASSLILGGGGYTF. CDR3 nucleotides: TGTGCCAGCAGCTTGATCTTAGGGGGCGGGGGCTACACCTTC.

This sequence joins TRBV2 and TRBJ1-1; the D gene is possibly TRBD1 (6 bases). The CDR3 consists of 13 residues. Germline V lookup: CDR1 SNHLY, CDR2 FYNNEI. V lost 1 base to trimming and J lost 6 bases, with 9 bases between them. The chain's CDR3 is CASSEEGVAEAFF. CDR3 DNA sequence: TGTGCCAGCAGTGAAGAGGGGGTCGCTGAAGCTTTCTTT.

Here the CDR3 DNA reads TGTGCCAGCAGTTACGACAGAGAGGCAGAGACCCAGTACTTC. This translates into CASSYDREAETQYF. This chain connects TRBV6-5 to TRBJ2-5; D is perhaps TRBD1 (5 bases). Germline CDR1 and CDR2: MNHEY and SVGAGI. The germline V and J ends were trimmed by 2 bases and 4 bases, with 11 bases remaining between them. This CDR3 comprises 14 residues.

The CDR3 loop reads CASSERGTSYEQYF. Written as DNA, the CDR3 is TGTGCCAGCAGTGAAAGAGGGACATCCTACGAGCAGTACTTC. This sequence joins TRBV25-1 and TRBJ2-7; the D gene is possibly TRBD1 (6 bases). Germline values: CDR1 MGHDK, CDR2 SYGVNS. This CDR3 comprises 14 residues. Deletions cut 2 bases from V and 1 base from J, with 9 bases between.

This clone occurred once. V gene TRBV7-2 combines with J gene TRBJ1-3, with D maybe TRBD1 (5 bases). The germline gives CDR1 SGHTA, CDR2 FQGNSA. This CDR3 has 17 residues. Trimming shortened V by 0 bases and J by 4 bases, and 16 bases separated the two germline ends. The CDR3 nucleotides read TGTGCCAGCAGCTTAGCGTCGGCAGGGAGTTTCGGAAACACCATATATTTT. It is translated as CASSLASAGSFGNTIYF.

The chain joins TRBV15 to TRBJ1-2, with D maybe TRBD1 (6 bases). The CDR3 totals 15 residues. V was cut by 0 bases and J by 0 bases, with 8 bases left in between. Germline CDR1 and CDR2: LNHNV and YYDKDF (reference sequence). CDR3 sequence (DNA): TGTGCCACCAGCAGAGATCAGGGGACTAACTATGGCTACACCTTC. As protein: CATSRDQGTNYGYTF. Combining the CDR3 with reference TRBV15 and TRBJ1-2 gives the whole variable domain DAMVIQNPRYQVTQFGKPVTLSCSQTLNHNVMYWYQQKSSQAPKLLFHYYDKDFNNEADTPDNFQSRRPNTSFCFLDIRSPGLGDTAMYLCATSRDQGTNYGYTFGSGTRLTVV.

In DNA form, the CDR3 reads TGTGCCAGTAGTACTCGGGACAGGAGCAATCAGCCCCAGCATTTT. Protein: CASSTRDRSNQPQHF. This chain connects TRBV19 to TRBJ1-5; 8 nucleotides line up with TRBD1. V shed 4 bases, J shed 1 base, and the junction held 3 bases outside the gene matches. In germline, CDR1 is LNHDA, CDR2 SQIVND (reference sequence). The CDR3 loop spans 15 amino acids.

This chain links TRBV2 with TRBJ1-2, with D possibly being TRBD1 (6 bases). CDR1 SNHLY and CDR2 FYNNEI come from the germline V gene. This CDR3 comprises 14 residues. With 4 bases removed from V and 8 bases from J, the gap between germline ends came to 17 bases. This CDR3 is CASSVTGTAGGYTF. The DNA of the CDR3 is TGTGCCAGCAGTGTTACAGGGACTGCTGGGGGCTACACCTTC.

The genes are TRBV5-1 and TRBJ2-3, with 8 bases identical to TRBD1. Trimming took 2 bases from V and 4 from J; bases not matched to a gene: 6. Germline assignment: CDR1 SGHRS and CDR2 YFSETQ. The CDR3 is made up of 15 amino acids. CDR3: CASSLQGVGADTQYF. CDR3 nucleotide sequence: TGCGCCAGCAGCTTACAGGGGGTCGGCGCAGATACGCAGTATTTT.

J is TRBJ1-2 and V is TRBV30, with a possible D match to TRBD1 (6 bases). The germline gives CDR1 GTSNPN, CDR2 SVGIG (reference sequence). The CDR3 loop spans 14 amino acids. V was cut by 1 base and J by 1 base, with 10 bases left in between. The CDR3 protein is CAWSGQGINYGYTF. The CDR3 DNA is TGTGCCTGGAGTGGCCAGGGGATTAACTATGGCTACACCTTC.

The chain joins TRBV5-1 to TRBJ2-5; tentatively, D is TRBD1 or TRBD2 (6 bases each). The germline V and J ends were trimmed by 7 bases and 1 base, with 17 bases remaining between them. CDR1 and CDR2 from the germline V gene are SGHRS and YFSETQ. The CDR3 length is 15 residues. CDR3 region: CASHLGGTTQETQYF. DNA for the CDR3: TGCGCCAGCCACCTAGGGGGGACAACCCAAGAGACCCAGTACTTC. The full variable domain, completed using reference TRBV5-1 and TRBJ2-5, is KAGVTQTPRYLIKTRGQQVTLSCSPISGHRSVSWYQQTPGQGLQFLFEYFSETQRNKGNFPGRFSGRQFSNSRSEMNVSTLELGDSALYLCASHLGGTTQETQYFGPGTRLLVL.